This TCR beta chain was found in a study of T cell responses to AZD1222 COVID-19 vaccine. Findings of the study overall: Donors were chiefly white British, with a greater number of females, and clonal diversity was perhaps underestimated.

Remarks on this clone: Its matching antigen is unknown.

The CDR3 totals 15 residues. V was shortened by 3 bases and J by 5 bases, with 16 bases between the two germline ends. The V gene's germline CDR1 is MDHEN and CDR2 SYDVKM. Sequenced by immunoSEQ multiplex PCR; TCRdb stores in-frame clones only, minus some. The table records about 180,000 clones, around nine tenths of them present only once. The TCR sequence derives from an adult who received the AZD1222 COVID-19 vaccine. This chain joins TRBV28 and TRBJ2-5; the D gene is possibly TRBD1 (6 bases). Sequencing used peripheral blood, obtained 28 days after the second AZD1222 dose. CDR3 coding DNA: TGTGCCAGCAGTTTTGGGGTGGGGGCGGTGGAGACCCAGTACTTC. It is translated as CASSFGVGAVETQYF.